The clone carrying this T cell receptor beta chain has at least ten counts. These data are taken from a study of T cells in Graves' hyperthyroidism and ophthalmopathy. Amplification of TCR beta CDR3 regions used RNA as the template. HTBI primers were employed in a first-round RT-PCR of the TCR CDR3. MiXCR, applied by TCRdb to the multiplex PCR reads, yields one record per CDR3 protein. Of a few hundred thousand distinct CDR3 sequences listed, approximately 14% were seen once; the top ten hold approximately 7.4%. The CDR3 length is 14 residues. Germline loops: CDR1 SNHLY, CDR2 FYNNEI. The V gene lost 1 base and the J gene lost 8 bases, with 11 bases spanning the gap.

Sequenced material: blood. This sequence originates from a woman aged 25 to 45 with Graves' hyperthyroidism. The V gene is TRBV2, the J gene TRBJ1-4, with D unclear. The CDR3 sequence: CASSEGPTWEKLFF. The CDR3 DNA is TGTGCCAGCAGTGAAGGGCCAACTTGGGAAAAACTGTTTTTT.